This T cell receptor (beta chain) was obtained from a study of CD4 T cells in relation to SARS-CoV-2 and coronaviruses. Looking at the study overall: PBMCs were cultured with antigen for about eleven days before TCR beta sequencing. The negative reference was HIV-1 Nef peptide pool or peptide-free culture.

V gave up 5 bases and J gave up 3 bases; unmatched junction bases: 6. Germline assignment: CDR1 MDHEN and CDR2 SYDVKM. CDR3 size: 15 residues. Unexposed donor CD4+ T cells date from about 2010-2018, before the COVID-19 pandemic. The cells were cultured for 10 days before CD4+ T cells were isolated. As cell numbers allowed, unexposed-donor CD4+ T cells faced SARS-CoV-2 S/N and four cold-coronavirus spikes. With respect to this clone: Its antigen remains unidentified.

TCRdb keeps only in-frame clones here, not all; method: immunoSEQ multiplex PCR. The data show about 29,000 clones, roughly 80% seen once. This clonotype originated in a human donor in good health. Sequencing was carried out using CD4+ T cells from PBMCs, cultured in vitro. This sequence joins TRBV28 and TRBJ2-7; 11 bases match TRBD2. The CDR3 loop reads CASSGGLAAVYEQYF. The DNA of the CDR3 is TGTGCCAGCAGTGGGGGACTAGCGGCTGTCTACGAGCAGTACTTC.